This passage covers 32 T cell receptor beta chains from one sample sequenced in a study of technical replicates of blood from four donors. Libraries were prepared by immunoSEQ multiplex PCR; TCRdb keeps only in-frame clonotypes and omits some of them. The sample contains more than 80,000 clones, roughly 95% of which appear only once. The sample consisted of T cells isolated from PBMCs. The receptors originated from a human donor in good health.

V is TRBV27 and J is TRBJ2-2; a weak D match, TRBD1 (5 bases). V was shortened by 3 bases and J by 4 bases, with 12 bases between the two germline ends. Per the germline V gene, CDR1 is MNHEY and CDR2 is SMNVEV (reference sequence). The CDR3 length is 15 residues. The CDR3 spells CASSLGQRSTGELFF. The CDR3 region has the DNA TGTGCCAGCAGTTTGGGGCAGCGTTCCACCGGGGAGCTGTTTTTT.

The chain couples TRBV5-1 to TRBJ2-3, with 9 nucleotides matching TRBD2. Germline V gives CDR1 SGHRS, CDR2 YFSETQ. J lost 4 bases, V lost 2 bases, and 8 bases had no gene match. This CDR3 comprises 16 residues. This CDR3 is CASSLGGRAGADTQYF. DNA of the CDR3: TGCGCCAGCAGCTTAGGCGGGAGGGCCGGGGCAGATACGCAGTATTTT.

The rearrangement joins TRBV5-6 to TRBJ1-1; perhaps TRBD1 as D (6 bases). This CDR3 region has 19 residues. Germline values: CDR1 SGHDT, CDR2 YYEEEE. Trimming removed 2 bases at V and 1 base at J, with 24 bases between. The CDR3: CASSLITGSSISRNTEAFF. The CDR3 DNA reads as TGTGCCAGCAGCTTAATTACAGGGTCGAGCATTAGTAGGAACACTGAAGCTTTCTTT. Complete variable domain (other parts from reference TRBV5-6 and TRBJ1-1): DAGVTQSPTHLIKTRGQQVTLRCSPKSGHDTVSWYQQALGQGPQFIFQYYEEEERQRGNFPDRFSGHQFPNYSSELNVNALLLGDSALYLCASSLITGSSISRNTEAFFGQGTRLTVV.

The chain has TRBV27 and TRBJ2-1; possibly TRBD2 for D (6 bases). CDR1 MNHEY and CDR2 SMNVEV come from the germline V gene (reference sequence). Trimming left V 8 bases short and J 8 bases short, with 16 bases between. The CDR3 is 13 residues long. CDR3 region: CASAELRGYEQFF. In DNA form, the CDR3 reads TGTGCCAGCGCAGAGCTGCGGGGCTATGAGCAGTTCTTC.

The chain employs TRBV9 and TRBJ2-1, with 7 bases fitting TRBD2. V shed 3 bases and J 3 bases; nucleotides not matched to a gene: 3. This CDR3 spans 14 amino acids. CDR1 SGDLS and CDR2 YYNGEE come from the germline V gene. DNA for the CDR3: TGTGCCAGCAGCGATAGCGGGCGCTACAATGAGCAGTTCTTC. It translates to CASSDSGRYNEQFF.

The chain recombines TRBV5-1 with TRBJ2-7, with 8 bases matching TRBD2. V shed 2 bases, J shed 4 bases, and the junction held 8 bases outside the gene matches. Germline V CDR1 and CDR2: SGHRS, YFSETQ. This CDR3 comprises 15 residues. The CDR3 DNA follows: TGCGCCAGCAGCTTTACGGGAGGGCCGTCGTACGAGCAGTACTTC. It specifies CASSFTGGPSYEQYF.

This chain uses TRBV30 with TRBJ2-3; tentative D call: TRBD1 (6 bases). Trimming shortened V by 0 bases and J by 2 bases, and 12 bases separated the two germline ends. CDR1 GTSNPN and CDR2 SVGIG come from the germline V gene (reference sequence). This CDR3 region has 15 residues. The CDR3 DNA sequence: TGTGCCTGGAGTGTACTGAGGGGGATCACAGATACGCAGTATTTT. Its protein product is CAWSVLRGITDTQYF.

The genes are TRBV5-4 and TRBJ2-1; 11 nucleotides match TRBD2. CDR3 length: 17 amino acids. V was clipped by 4 bases and J by 4 bases; unmatched bases: 10. Germline V gene data show CDR1 as SGHNT and CDR2 as YYREEE (reference sequence). CDR3 sequence (DNA): TGTGCCAGCAGCCCCACGGCCGGGACTAGCGGATACAATGAGCAGTTCTTC. Its protein product is CASSPTAGTSGYNEQFF. Using reference TRBV5-4 and TRBJ2-1 for the parts outside the CDR3, the full variable domain is ETGVTQSPTHLIKTRGQQVTLRCSSQSGHNTVSWYQQALGQGPQFIFQYYREEENGRGNFPPRFSGLQFPNYSSELNVNALELDDSALYLCASSPTAGTSGYNEQFFGPGTRLTVL.

The chain has TRBV25-1 and TRBJ2-2; D call uncertain. The germline V and J ends were trimmed by 4 bases and 6 bases, with 12 bases remaining between them. There are 14 residues in the CDR3. CDR1 MGHDK and CDR2 SYGVNS come from the germline V gene. Here the CDR3 reads CASSAALRAGELFF. The CDR3 DNA sequence: TGTGCCAGCAGTGCCGCACTCCGGGCCGGGGAGCTGTTTTTT.

The V call is TRBV11-2, the J call TRBJ2-3; the D gene is possibly TRBD2 (6 bases). CDR3 length: 14 amino acids. V was pared by 4 bases and J by 1 base, with 9 bases between. Germline CDR1 SGHAT, CDR2 FQNNGV. CDR3 DNA sequence: TGTGCCAGCAGCTCGACGGGGGGCACAGATACGCAGTATTTT. As protein: CASSSTGGTDTQYF.

The V gene is TRBV18, the J gene TRBJ1-2; 7 positions agree with TRBD1. Germline CDR1 reads KGHSH; CDR2 reads LQKENI. This CDR3 region has 15 residues. The junction had 15 bases not matched to a gene; V was cut back by 5 bases and J by 9 bases. The CDR3 sequence: CASSINDRAGRRYTF. The CDR3 DNA follows: TGTGCCAGCTCAATTAATGACAGGGCGGGGCGTCGCTACACCTTC.

The chain employs TRBV2 and TRBJ2-7; 14 nucleotides match TRBD2. Germline V lookup: CDR1 SNHLY, CDR2 FYNNEI. The V and J ends lost 3 bases and 2 bases, in that order; junction bases with no gene match: 6. CDR3 length: 17 amino acids. Here the CDR3 reads CASSEGRLAGGTYEQYF. CDR3 coding DNA: TGTGCCAGCAGTGAGGGGAGACTAGCGGGAGGGACCTACGAGCAGTACTTC.

V and J are TRBV6-1 and TRBJ2-5; 7 bases fit TRBD2. The J call is in doubt because the DNA end fits TRBJ2-7 better. The V gene's germline CDR1 is MNHNS and CDR2 SASEGT. This CDR3 region has 14 residues. CDR3 bases: TGTGCCAGCAGGTTGGGGGGAGGGCCCTACGAGCAGTACTTC. It is translated as CASRLGGGPYEQYF.

The CDR3 region has the DNA TGTGCCAGCAGCTCACAGGGTATCCGAGAGACCCAGTACTTC. Protein sequence: CASSSQGIRETQYF. This rearrangement joins TRBV6-5 to TRBJ2-5; D is possibly TRBD1 (6 bases). Trimming took 6 bases from V and 4 from J, leaving 15 bases between them. In germline, CDR1 is MNHEY, CDR2 SVGAGI. The CDR3 runs to 14 residues.

The gene calls are TRBV6-5 and TRBJ1-3; TRBD1 is a possible D gene (6 bases). Per the germline V gene, CDR1 is MNHEY and CDR2 is SVGAGI. V was clipped by 6 bases and J by 6 bases, with 12 bases between them. This CDR3 is built from 13 residues. The CDR3 DNA follows: TGTGCCAGCAGACAGGGATTAGAAAACACCATATATTTT. Encoded protein: CASRQGLENTIYF.

This clone appeared a single time. The gene calls are TRBV5-1 and TRBJ1-1; a weak D match, TRBD1 (6 bases). The CDR3 is 14 residues long. V lost 3 bases to trimming and J lost 4 bases, with 13 bases between them. The germline V gene has CDR1 SGHRS and CDR2 YFSETQ. CDR3 in amino acids: CASSWGPGGTEAFF. CDR3 DNA: TGCGCCAGCAGCTGGGGGCCCGGAGGCACTGAAGCTTTCTTT.

The V call is TRBV5-5, the J call TRBJ2-7, with 8 bases matching TRBD1. This CDR3 has 17 amino acids. Germline CDR1 is SGHKS and CDR2 is YYEKEE (reference sequence). The V and J ends lost 1 base and 4 bases, in that order; junction bases with no gene match: 13. The CDR3 spells CASSLWFGTGYPYEQYF. CDR3 in DNA: TGTGCCAGCAGCTTGTGGTTCGGGACAGGTTATCCATACGAGCAGTACTTC.

The genes are TRBV4-1 and TRBJ2-7, with a tentative D call TRBD1 (5 bases). Germline-derived CDR1 and CDR2 are MGHRA and YSYEKL. With 2 bases removed from V and 0 bases from J, the gap between germline ends came to 11 bases. The CDR3 has 15 amino acids. CDR3 nucleotide sequence: TGCGCCAGCAGCCAAACAATTGACAGCTCCTACGAGCAGTACTTC. As protein: CASSQTIDSSYEQYF.

This chain connects TRBV30 to TRBJ2-7; D gene uncertain. The CDR3 is made up of 12 amino acids. Trimming cost V 7 bases and J 1 base, with 11 bases left between them. Germline lookup yields CDR1 GTSNPN and CDR2 SVGIG (reference sequence). DNA of the CDR3: TGTGCCTCCTCCTACGGTTCCTACGAGCAGTACTTC. It translates to CASSYGSYEQYF.

V is TRBV19 and J is TRBJ2-3, with TRBD1 matching 10 bases. This CDR3 region has 16 residues. The V and J ends lost 3 bases and 6 bases, in that order; junction bases with no gene match: 9. The germline V gene has CDR1 LNHDA and CDR2 SQIVND (reference sequence). As DNA, the CDR3 is TGTGCCAGTAGTATGAGGGGACAGGGGAGCTGGGATACGCAGTATTTT. Translation gives CASSMRGQGSWDTQYF.

The DNA of the CDR3 is TGTGCCAGCAGCTTGGGGGGAACGGGGGGCTACACCTTC. Amino acids: CASSLGGTGGYTF. The gene calls are TRBV5-4 and TRBJ1-2; D is unclear. Germline CDR1 SGHNT, CDR2 YYREEE (reference sequence). The CDR3 is 13 residues long. The V gene lost 0 bases and the J gene lost 8 bases, with 11 bases spanning the gap.

The V gene is TRBV19, the J gene TRBJ2-5; D unclear. V was cut by 5 bases and J by 0 bases, with 7 bases left in between. The germline V gene encodes CDR1 LNHDA and CDR2 SQIVND (reference sequence). The CDR3 covers 13 residues. The CDR3 region is CASSREYQETQYF. CDR3 nucleotides: TGTGCCAGTAGTCGCGAGTACCAAGAGACCCAGTACTTC.

The chain joins TRBV7-9 to TRBJ2-2, with D perhaps matching TRBD1 (6 bases). Germline CDR1 is SEHNR and CDR2 is FQNEAQ (reference sequence). V lost 4 bases and J 5 bases, leaving 14 bases between the germline ends. The CDR3 runs 15 residues. The CDR3 DNA reads TGTGCCAGCAGCTCGGGACACCCTCGAACCGGGGAGCTGTTTTTT. The encoded protein is CASSSGHPRTGELFF. Variable domain in full (rest from reference TRBV7-9 and TRBJ2-2): DTGVSQNPRHKITKRGQNVTFRCDPISEHNRLYWYRQTLGQGPEFLTYFQNEAQLEKSRLLSDRFSAERPKGSFSTLEIQRTEQGDSAMYLCASSSGHPRTGELFFGEGSRLTVL.

The V and J genes are TRBV2 and TRBJ1-5; D gene ambiguous. The V and J ends lost 3 bases and 4 bases respectively, with 13 bases between them. The CDR3 has 15 amino acids. CDR1 SNHLY and CDR2 FYNNEI come from the germline V gene. Here the CDR3 reads CASSDLPTGNQPQHF. The CDR3 region has the DNA TGTGCCAGCAGTGATTTACCTACGGGGAATCAGCCCCAGCATTTT.

The rearrangement links TRBV28 to TRBJ2-2; 8 bases align to TRBD1. V gave up 7 bases and J gave up 0 bases; unmatched junction bases: 4. In germline, CDR1 is MDHEN, CDR2 SYDVKM. The CDR3 is made up of 15 amino acids. Here the CDR3 reads CASNPGQANTGELFF. The CDR3 coding sequence is TGTGCCAGCAATCCGGGACAGGCGAACACCGGGGAGCTGTTTTTT.

The chain couples TRBV5-1 to TRBJ1-1, with TRBD1 matching 8 bases. With V trimmed by 4 bases and J by 4 bases, 12 bases remained unmatched. The CDR3 is 16 residues long. Germline V gives CDR1 SGHRS, CDR2 YFSETQ. In DNA form, the CDR3 reads TGCGCCAGCAGCAGTAACACAGGGGGAGTGAGCACTGAAGCTTTCTTT. As protein: CASSSNTGGVSTEAFF. The whole variable domain, filled in from reference TRBV5-1 and TRBJ1-1, reads KAGVTQTPRYLIKTRGQQVTLSCSPISGHRSVSWYQQTPGQGLQFLFEYFSETQRNKGNFPGRFSGRQFSNSRSEMNVSTLELGDSALYLCASSSNTGGVSTEAFFGQGTRLTVV.

V gene TRBV6-5 combines with J gene TRBJ2-1; 7 bases match TRBD2. The CDR3 spans 14 residues. Trimming took 5 bases from V and 5 from J; bases not matched to a gene: 6. Germline CDR1 MNHEY, CDR2 SVGAGI. The CDR3 nucleotides read TGTGCCAGCAGTCCCGGGACTACTAACAATGAGCAGTTCTTC. It encodes CASSPGTTNNEQFF.

This clone showed up just once. V gene TRBV13 combines with J gene TRBJ2-1, with a weak D call TRBD1 (6 bases). CDR3 length: 16 amino acids. Germline V CDR1 and CDR2: PRHDT, FYEKMQ (reference sequence). The V and J ends lost 5 bases and 5 bases respectively, with 19 bases between them. The CDR3 loop is CASSPGQTLINNEQFF. In DNA form, the CDR3 reads TGTGCCAGCAGCCCCGGACAGACCCTGATCAACAATGAGCAGTTCTTC.

This chain joins TRBV6-5 and TRBJ2-1, with a weak D call TRBD2 (5 bases). Trimming removed 5 bases at V and 9 bases at J, with 14 bases between. The CDR3 sequence is 13 residues long. The germline V gene encodes CDR1 MNHEY and CDR2 SVGAGI. CDR3 in DNA: TGTGCCAGCAGTGAGGCTAGCACGGTTGAGCAGTTCTTC. Protein product: CASSEASTVEQFF.

The chain links TRBV30 to TRBJ2-7, with D possibly matching TRBD1 (5 bases). Trimming shortened V by 4 bases and J by 2 bases, and 12 bases separated the two germline ends. From germline, CDR1 is GTSNPN and CDR2 SVGIG (reference sequence). The CDR3 runs 13 residues. The DNA for the CDR3 is TGTGCCTGGAACCCGACAGATACCTACGAGCAGTACTTC. Protein product: CAWNPTDTYEQYF.

The chain recombines TRBV11-1 with TRBJ2-7; TRBD2 matches 9 bases. Germline V gene data show CDR1 as SGHAT and CDR2 as FQDESV (reference sequence). This CDR3 has 16 amino acids. J was trimmed by 6 bases and V by 4 bases; bases with no gene match: 13. CDR3 sequence (DNA): TGTGCCAGCAGCTCTCTAGGAGCGGGGGGTATATCCGAGCAGTACTTC. It encodes CASSSLGAGGISEQYF.

The V and J genes are TRBV9 and TRBJ2-2; 10 bases agree with TRBD1. Trimming at V came to 6 bases and at J to 7 bases, leaving 9 bases not matched to a gene. This CDR3 comprises 15 residues. CDR1 and CDR2 (germline): SGDLS, YYNGEE. In DNA form, the CDR3 reads TGTGCCAGCACCGGGACAGGGGTGGGGAGCGGGGAGCTGTTTTTT. Translated, it gives CASTGTGVGSGELFF.